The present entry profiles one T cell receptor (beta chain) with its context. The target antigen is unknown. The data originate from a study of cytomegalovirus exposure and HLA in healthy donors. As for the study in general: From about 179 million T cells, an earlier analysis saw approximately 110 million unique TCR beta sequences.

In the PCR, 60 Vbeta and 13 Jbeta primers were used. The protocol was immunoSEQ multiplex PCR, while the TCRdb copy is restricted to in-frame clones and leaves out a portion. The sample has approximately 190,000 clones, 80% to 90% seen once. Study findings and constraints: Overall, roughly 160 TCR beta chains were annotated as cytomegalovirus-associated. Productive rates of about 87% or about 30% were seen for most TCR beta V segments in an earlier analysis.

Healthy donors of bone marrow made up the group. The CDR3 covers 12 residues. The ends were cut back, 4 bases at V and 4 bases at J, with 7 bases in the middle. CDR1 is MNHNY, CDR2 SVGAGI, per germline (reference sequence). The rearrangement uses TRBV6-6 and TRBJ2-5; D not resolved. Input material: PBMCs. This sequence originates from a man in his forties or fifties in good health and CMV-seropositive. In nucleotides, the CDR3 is TGTGCCAGCAGTTTTTCCCGAGAGACCCAGTACTTC. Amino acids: CASSFSRETQYF.